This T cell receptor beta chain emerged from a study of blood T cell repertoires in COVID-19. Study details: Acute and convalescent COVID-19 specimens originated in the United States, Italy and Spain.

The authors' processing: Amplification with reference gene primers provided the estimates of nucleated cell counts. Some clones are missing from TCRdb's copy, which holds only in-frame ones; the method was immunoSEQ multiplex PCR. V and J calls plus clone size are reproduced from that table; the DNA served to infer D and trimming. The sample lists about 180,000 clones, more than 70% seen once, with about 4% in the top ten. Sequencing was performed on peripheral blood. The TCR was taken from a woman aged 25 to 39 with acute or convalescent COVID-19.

DNA of the CDR3: TGTGCCAGCATCATGGGGCTACAATACAATGAGCAGTTCTTC. It is translated as CASIMGLQYNEQFF. The V gene is TRBV28, the J gene TRBJ2-1; weak D call: TRBD1 (5 bases). In germline, CDR1 is MDHEN, CDR2 SYDVKM. The V end lost 7 bases, the J end lost 4 bases, and 14 bases lay between the germline ends. The CDR3 is 14 amino acids.